This T cell receptor (beta chain) was found in a study of T cells after yellow fever vaccination. Study-level background: The fractions with low cell numbers were processed using SMART-Seq v4 Ultra Low Input.

This CDR3 is 15 amino acids long. V lost 0 bases and J lost 3; bases outside the gene matches: 6. Germline V gene sequence: CDR1 DFQATT, CDR2 SNEGSKA (reference sequence). This clonotype has a count of ten or more. MiXCR, run by TCRdb on the 5' RACE reads, gives a single entry per CDR3 protein. The sample includes over 250,000 distinct CDR3 sequences, about 5.2% of them seen just once. The input for sequencing was CD4+ T cells sorted from PBMCs, taken on the day of the yellow fever booster vaccination. The genes are TRBV20-1 and TRBJ2-5; 8 nucleotides align to TRBD2. This TCR derives from a man between 18 and 35 years old who received the YFV17D yellow fever vaccine. For the CDR3, the DNA is TGCAGTGCTAGAGATCTCAGCGGGGGCAAAGAGACCCAGTACTTC. Amino acids: CSARDLSGGKETQYF.